This T cell receptor (beta chain) was found in a study of blood T cell repertoires in COVID-19. Clones were read by immunoSEQ multiplex PCR, and TCRdb kept only the in-frame ones, dropping some. The table shows about 220,000 clones, with 65% to 85% occurring only once. The CDR3 runs 13 residues. V was clipped by 3 bases and J by 6 bases, with 10 bases between them. Germline values: CDR1 MDHEN, CDR2 SYDVKM. V and J are TRBV28 and TRBJ2-3; D is possibly TRBD1 (6 bases). The source of this sequence is a woman between 40 and 50 years old who had recovered from COVID-19. Material for sequencing was PBMCs or T cells enriched from blood (not recorded which). CDR3 coding DNA: TGTGCCAGCAGTTTCCCAGGGGCCGATACGCAGTATTTT. Amino acid sequence: CASSFPGADTQYF.